This is a list of T cell receptor beta chains from one sample in a study of control samples from healthy donors and cancer patients. Measured with immunoSEQ multiplex PCR; TCRdb has only the in-frame clones, and not every one. This table has around 190,000 clones, roughly nine tenths appearing once. Sequencing was done on a sample of blood. These receptor sequences come from a man younger than 45 in good health. The CDR3 runs from the conserved cysteine through the conserved F or W. The order of the fields is clone size, D gene, V gene, J gene, CDR3 protein, CDR3 DNA. The D gene is left open where the match is weak. Rows give clone size only sometimes, using once, few, many, or a class for an expanded clone.

>-|TRBD1|TRBV6-2/TRBV6-3|TRBJ1-2
CASSYSGYGQGGYTF
TGTGCCAGCAGTTACTCCGGTTATGGACAGGGCGGCTACACCTTC
>-|-|TRBV12-3/TRBV12-4|TRBJ2-4
CASSLARSIQYF
TGTGCCAGCAGTTTGGCTCGAAGCATTCAGTACTTC
>once|TRBD1|TRBV10-3|TRBJ2-7
CAINPGQRTYEQYF
TGTGCCATCAATCCGGGACAGAGGACCTACGAGCAGTACTTC
>-|-|TRBV6-2/TRBV6-3|TRBJ1-1
CASSIPSGHTEAFF
TGTGCCAGCAGTATTCCGTCCGGACACACTGAAGCTTTCTTT
>-|-|TRBV29-1|TRBJ1-1
CSGWDTRNTEAFF
TGCAGCGGCTGGGATACCCGCAACACTGAAGCTTTCTTT
>-|TRBD2|TRBV27|TRBJ2-5
CASSQSPSRLAGGRQTQYF
TGTGCCAGCAGTCAAAGTCCGTCAAGACTAGCGGGAGGGCGGCAGACCCAGTACTTC
>-|-|TRBV5-1|TRBJ1-4
CASSPGGVKLFF
TGCGCCAGCAGCCCCGGTGGGGTAAAACTGTTTTTT
>-|TRBD1|TRBV24-1|TRBJ2-3
CATTSGDRGPTDTQYF
TGTGCCACCACATCGGGAGACAGGGGTCCCACAGATACGCAGTATTTT
>-|TRBD1|TRBV30|TRBJ1-1
CAWGQGTLEAFF
TGTGCCTGGGGACAGGGTACCCTTGAAGCTTTCTTT
>-|TRBD1|TRBV7-6|TRBJ1-1
CASSPGQGAVATARAFF
TGTGCCAGCAGCCCGGGACAGGGGGCGGTCGCCACGGCGAGAGCTTTCTTT
>-|TRBD1|TRBV10-3|TRBJ1-3
CAITTGEAGNTIYF
TGTGCCATCACAACAGGGGAGGCTGGAAACACCATATATTTT
>-|TRBD1|TRBV6-5|TRBJ1-2
CASSYQGAGRGGYTF
TGTGCCAGCAGTTACCAGGGGGCAGGGAGGGGTGGCTACACCTTC
>-|TRBD1|TRBV6-5|TRBJ1-1
CASSSTGTDTEAFF
TGTGCCAGCAGCTCCACCGGGACAGACACTGAAGCTTTCTTT
>-|TRBD2|TRBV4-3|TRBJ2-7
CASSQDSGGTYEQYF
TGCGCCAGCAGCCAAGATTCCGGGGGGACCTACGAGCAGTACTTC
>-|-|TRBV7-8|TRBJ1-4
CASSPDREKLFF
TGTGCCAGCAGCCCCGACAGGGAAAAACTGTTTTTT
>-|-|TRBV20-1|TRBJ1-1
CSPNTEAFF
TGCAGTCCGAACACTGAAGCTTTCTTT
>-|-|TRBV19|TRBJ1-1
CASSRDSKIVTEAFF
TGTGCCAGTAGCCGGGATTCTAAGATAGTCACTGAAGCTTTCTTT
>-|-|TRBV24-1|TRBJ1-2
CATSDSTAFYGYTF
TGTGCCACCAGTGATTCGACAGCCTTTTATGGCTACACCTTC
>-|TRBD1|TRBV14|TRBJ1-1
CASSLTGGKGTEAFF
TGTGCCAGCAGCTTAACAGGGGGGAAAGGGACTGAAGCTTTCTTT
>-|-|TRBV29-1|TRBJ2-1
CSARQYNEQFF
TGCAGCGCCCGACAGTACAATGAGCAGTTCTTC
>-|-|TRBV5-5|TRBJ2-7
CASSRLGVTSYEQYF
TGTGCCAGCAGCCGCTTGGGGGTGACCTCCTACGAGCAGTACTTC
>-|TRBD1|TRBV30|TRBJ2-6
CAWSPGGPGANVLTF
TGTGCCTGGAGTCCAGGGGGCCCTGGGGCCAACGTCCTGACTTTC
>-|TRBD1|TRBV5-4|TRBJ1-1
CASSYITTGGTEAFF
TGTGCCAGCAGCTACATTACAACAGGGGGAACTGAAGCTTTCTTT
>-|TRBD2|TRBV12-5|TRBJ2-7
CASGLVLVLGAGGAYEQYF
TGTGCTAGTGGTTTGGTACTTGTCCTGGGAGCGGGGGGGGCCTACGAGCAGTACTTC
>few|-|TRBV27|TRBJ1-3
CASRPRFGSGNTIYF
TGTGCCAGCCGGCCGCGATTTGGCTCTGGAAACACCATATATTTT
>-|-|TRBV29-1|TRBJ2-5
CSVKLTFQETQYF
TGCAGCGTTAAGCTAACCTTTCAAGAGACCCAGTACTTC
>-|-|TRBV30|TRBJ2-5
CAWGARETQYF
TGTGCCTGGGGGGCAAGGGAGACCCAGTACTTC
>once|-|TRBV10-3|TRBJ2-2
CAIRGANTGELFF
TGTGCCATCAGAGGCGCGAACACCGGGGAGCTGTTTTTT
>-|-|TRBV24-1|TRBJ2-3
CATMKTDTQYF
TGTGCCACAATGAAGACGGATACGCAGTATTTT
>-|TRBD1|TRBV2|TRBJ1-1
CASSTTGSNTEAFF
TGTGCCAGCAGTACGACAGGGTCGAACACTGAAGCTTTCTTT
>-|TRBD1|TRBV27|TRBJ2-3
CASSRGDRGRGATQYF
TGTGCCAGCAGTAGGGGGGACAGGGGGCGCGGGGCTACGCAGTATTTT
>-|-|TRBV27|TRBJ2-1
CASSLTGEGEQFF
TGTGCCAGCAGCTTGACAGGGGAGGGTGAGCAGTTCTTC
>-|-|TRBV7-2|TRBJ2-7
CASSSGLREQYF
TGTGCCAGCAGCTCGGGACTCCGCGAGCAGTACTTC
>-|-|TRBV5-5|TRBJ2-6
CASSIPSGANVLTF
TGTGCCAGCTCGATCCCCTCTGGGGCCAACGTCCTGACTTTC
>once|TRBD1|TRBV6-5|TRBJ1-1
CASGGDRVTEAFF
TGTGCCAGCGGGGGGGACAGGGTAACTGAAGCTTTCTTT